This T cell receptor (beta chain) originates from a study of T cell repertoires in cytomegalovirus infection. Study-wide background: It can be stated that public TCR beta signatures indicated CMV infection as well as a matching HLA type. Findings of the study overall: Individuals carrying CMV plus the relevant HLA were identified by cumulative frequency of public TCR beta families. There were HLA-C-restricted CMV-specific TCR beta clonotypes dominating the ex vivo response.

TCRdb redid the calling of the reads with MiXCR, one entry per CDR3 protein. The data hold about 260,000 distinct CDR3 sequences, with roughly 13% observed a single time. Looked up from germline, CDR1 is LNHDA and CDR2 is SQIVND (reference sequence). V lost 7 bases, J lost 2 bases, and 5 bases stayed unmatched. The CDR3 consists of 15 residues. About this clonotype: The antigen is not known.

V is TRBV19 and J is TRBJ2-3, with 11 bases matching TRBD2. The source of this sequence is a human donor in good health (CMV status not recorded). Some clones in this sample may be carry-over from other donors' samples. Sequenced material: PBMCs. The chain's CDR3 is CASTTTSGTTDTQYF. CDR3 coding DNA: TGTGCCAGTACTACGACTAGCGGGACCACAGATACGCAGTATTTT. Complete variable domain (other parts from reference TRBV19 and TRBJ2-3): DGGITQSPKYLFRKEGQNVTLSCEQNLNHDAMYWYRQDPGQGLRLIYYSQIVNDFQKGDIAEGYSVSREKKESFPLTVTSAQKNPTAFYLCASTTTSGTTDTQYFGPGTRLTVL.